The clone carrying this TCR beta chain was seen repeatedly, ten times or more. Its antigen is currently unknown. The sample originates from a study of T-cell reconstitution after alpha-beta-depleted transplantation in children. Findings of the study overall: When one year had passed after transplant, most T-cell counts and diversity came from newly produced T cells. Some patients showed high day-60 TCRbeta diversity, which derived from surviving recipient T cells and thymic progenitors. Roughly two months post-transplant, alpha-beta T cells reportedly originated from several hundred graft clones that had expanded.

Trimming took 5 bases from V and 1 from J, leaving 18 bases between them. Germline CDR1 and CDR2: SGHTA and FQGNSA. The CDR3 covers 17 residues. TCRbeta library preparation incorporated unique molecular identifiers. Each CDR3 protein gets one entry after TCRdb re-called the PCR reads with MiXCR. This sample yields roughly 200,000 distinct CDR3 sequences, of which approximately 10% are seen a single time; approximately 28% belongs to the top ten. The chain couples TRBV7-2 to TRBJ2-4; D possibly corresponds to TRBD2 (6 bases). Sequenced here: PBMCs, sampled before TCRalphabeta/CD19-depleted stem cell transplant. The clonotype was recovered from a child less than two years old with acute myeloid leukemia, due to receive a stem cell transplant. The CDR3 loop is CASSINLLAAAKNIQYF. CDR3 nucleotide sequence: TGTGCCAGCAGCATCAATTTACTAGCAGCGGCCAAAAACATTCAGTACTTC.